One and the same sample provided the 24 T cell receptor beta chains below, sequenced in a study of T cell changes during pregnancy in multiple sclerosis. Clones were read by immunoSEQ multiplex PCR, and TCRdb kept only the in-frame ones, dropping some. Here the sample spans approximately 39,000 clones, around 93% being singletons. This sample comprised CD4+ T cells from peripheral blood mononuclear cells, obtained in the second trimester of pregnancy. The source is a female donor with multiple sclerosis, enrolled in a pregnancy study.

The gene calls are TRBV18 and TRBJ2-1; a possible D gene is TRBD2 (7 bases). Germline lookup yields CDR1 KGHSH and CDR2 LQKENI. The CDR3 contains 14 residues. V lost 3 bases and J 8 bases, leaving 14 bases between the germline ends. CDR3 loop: CASSPGGPSYEQFF. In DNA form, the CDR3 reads TGTGCCAGCTCACCCGGGGGGCCTAGCTATGAGCAGTTCTTC.

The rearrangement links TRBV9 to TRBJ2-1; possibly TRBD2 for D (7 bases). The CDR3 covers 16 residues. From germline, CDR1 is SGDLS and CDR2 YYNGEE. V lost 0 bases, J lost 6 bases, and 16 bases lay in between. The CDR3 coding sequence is TGTGCCAGCAGCGTAGGGCCGGGGGGCGAGGGCAATGAGCAGTTCTTC. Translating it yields CASSVGPGGEGNEQFF.

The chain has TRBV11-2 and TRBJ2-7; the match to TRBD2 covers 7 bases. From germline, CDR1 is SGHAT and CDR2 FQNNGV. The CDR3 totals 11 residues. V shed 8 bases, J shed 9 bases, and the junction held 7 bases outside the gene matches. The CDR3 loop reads CASQAGVMQYF. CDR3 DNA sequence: TGTGCCAGCCAGGCGGGAGTAATGCAGTACTTC.

In nucleotides, the CDR3 is TGTGCCAGCAGCCCCAGGCAGGGGACAGGGCACTACAATGAGCAGTTCTTC. Amino acid sequence: CASSPRQGTGHYNEQFF. The chain is built from TRBV7-2 and TRBJ2-1, with 9 bases aligning to TRBD1. CDR3 length equals 17 residues. Germline loops: CDR1 SGHTA, CDR2 FQGNSA. V dropped 5 bases and J dropped 3; count of bases not matched to a gene: 11.

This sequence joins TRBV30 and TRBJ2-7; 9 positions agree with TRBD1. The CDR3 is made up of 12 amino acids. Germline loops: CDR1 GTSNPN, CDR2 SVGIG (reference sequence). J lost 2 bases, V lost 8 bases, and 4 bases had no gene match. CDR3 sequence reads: CASGQGTYEQYF. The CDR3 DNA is TGTGCCAGTGGACAGGGGACCTACGAGCAGTACTTC.

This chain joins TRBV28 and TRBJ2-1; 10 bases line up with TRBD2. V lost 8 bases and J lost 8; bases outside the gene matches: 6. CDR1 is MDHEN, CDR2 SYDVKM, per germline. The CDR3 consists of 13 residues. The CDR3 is CASGAGGLDEQFF. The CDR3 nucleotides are TGTGCCAGCGGAGCGGGAGGGTTGGATGAGCAGTTCTTC.

The CDR3 region has the DNA TGTGCCACCAGCAGAGGGACAGGGGCCATATATTTT. This gives the protein CATSRGTGAIYF. V gene TRBV15 combines with J gene TRBJ1-3; 9 positions agree with TRBD1. The CDR3 extends over 12 amino acids. Germline CDR1 reads LNHNV; CDR2 reads YYDKDF (reference sequence). J was trimmed by 11 bases and V by 1 base; bases with no gene match: 0.

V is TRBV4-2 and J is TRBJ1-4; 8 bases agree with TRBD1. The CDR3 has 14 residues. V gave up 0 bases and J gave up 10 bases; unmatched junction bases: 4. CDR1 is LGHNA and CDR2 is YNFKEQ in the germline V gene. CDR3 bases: TGTGCCAGCAGCCAAGAGCACAGGGGGGGAAAACTGTTTTTT. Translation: CASSQEHRGGKLFF.

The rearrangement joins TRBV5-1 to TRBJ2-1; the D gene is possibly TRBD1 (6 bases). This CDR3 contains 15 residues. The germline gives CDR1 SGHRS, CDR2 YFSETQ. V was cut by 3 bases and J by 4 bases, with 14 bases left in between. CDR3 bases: TGCGCCAGCAGCTCGCAGGGGAGTTCTTACAATGAGCAGTTCTTC. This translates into CASSSQGSSYNEQFF.

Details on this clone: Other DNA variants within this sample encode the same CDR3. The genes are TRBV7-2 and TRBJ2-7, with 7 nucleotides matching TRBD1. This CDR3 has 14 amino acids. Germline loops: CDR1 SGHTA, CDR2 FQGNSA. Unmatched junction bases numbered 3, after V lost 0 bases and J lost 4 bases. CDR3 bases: TGTGCCAGCAGCTTAGCGGGACAGACATACGAGCAGTACTTC. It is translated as CASSLAGQTYEQYF.

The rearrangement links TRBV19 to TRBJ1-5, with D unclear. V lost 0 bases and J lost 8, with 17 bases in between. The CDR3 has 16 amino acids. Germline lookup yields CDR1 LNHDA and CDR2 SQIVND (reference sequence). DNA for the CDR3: TGTGCCAGTAGTATAGAGGCTGAAGGGCCCGGGGAGCCCCAGCATTTT. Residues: CASSIEAEGPGEPQHF.

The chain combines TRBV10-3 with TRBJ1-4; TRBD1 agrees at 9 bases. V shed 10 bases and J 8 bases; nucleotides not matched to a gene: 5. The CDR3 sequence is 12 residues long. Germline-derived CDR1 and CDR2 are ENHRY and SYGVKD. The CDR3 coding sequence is TGTGCCACCACAGGGGGCAAGGAAAAACTGTTTTTT. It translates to CATTGGKEKLFF.

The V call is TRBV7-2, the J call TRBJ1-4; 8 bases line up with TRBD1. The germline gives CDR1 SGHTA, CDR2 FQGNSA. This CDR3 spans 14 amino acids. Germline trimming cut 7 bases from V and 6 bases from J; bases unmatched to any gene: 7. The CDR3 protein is CASTTGGPYEKLFF. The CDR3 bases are TGTGCCAGCACCACAGGGGGTCCCTATGAAAAACTGTTTTTT.

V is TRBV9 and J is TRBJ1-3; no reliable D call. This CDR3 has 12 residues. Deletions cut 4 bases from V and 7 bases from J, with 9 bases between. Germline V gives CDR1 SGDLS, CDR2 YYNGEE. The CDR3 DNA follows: TGTGCCAGCAGCCCCCTCCAGAACACCATATATTTT. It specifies CASSPLQNTIYF.

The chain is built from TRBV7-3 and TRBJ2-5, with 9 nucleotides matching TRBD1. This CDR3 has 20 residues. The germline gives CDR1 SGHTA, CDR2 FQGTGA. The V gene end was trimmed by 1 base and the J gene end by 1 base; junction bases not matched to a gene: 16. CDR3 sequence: CASSLRSPGQGRGFQETQYF. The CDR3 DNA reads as TGTGCCAGCAGCTTAAGGTCGCCGGGACAGGGCCGGGGCTTCCAAGAGACCCAGTACTTC.

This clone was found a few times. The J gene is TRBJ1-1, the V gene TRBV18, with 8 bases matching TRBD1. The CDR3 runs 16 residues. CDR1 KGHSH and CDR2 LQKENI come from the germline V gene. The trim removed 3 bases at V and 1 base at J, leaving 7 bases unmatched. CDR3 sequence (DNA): TGTGCCAGCTCACCTTACGGGACAGGAAGGAACACTGAAGCTTTCTTT. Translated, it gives CASSPYGTGRNTEAFF.

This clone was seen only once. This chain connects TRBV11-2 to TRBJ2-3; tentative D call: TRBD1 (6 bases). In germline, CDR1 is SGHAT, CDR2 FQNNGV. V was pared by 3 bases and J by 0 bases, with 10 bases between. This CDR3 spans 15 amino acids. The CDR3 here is CASSFGQRSTDTQYF. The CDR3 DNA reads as TGTGCCAGCAGCTTTGGACAGCGTAGCACAGATACGCAGTATTTT.

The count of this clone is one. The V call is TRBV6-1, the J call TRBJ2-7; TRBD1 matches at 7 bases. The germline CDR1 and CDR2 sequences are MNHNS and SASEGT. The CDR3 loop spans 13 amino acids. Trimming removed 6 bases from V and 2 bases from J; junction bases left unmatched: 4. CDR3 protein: CASRNRGTYEQYF. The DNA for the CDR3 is TGTGCCAGCAGGAACAGGGGAACCTACGAGCAGTACTTC.

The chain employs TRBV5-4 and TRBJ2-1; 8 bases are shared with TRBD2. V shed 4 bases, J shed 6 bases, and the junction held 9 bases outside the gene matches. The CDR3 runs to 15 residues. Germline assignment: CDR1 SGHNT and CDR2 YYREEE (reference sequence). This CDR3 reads CASSPTGGMGNEQFF. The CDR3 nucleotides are TGTGCCAGCAGCCCGACGGGGGGGATGGGCAATGAGCAGTTCTTC.

The CDR3 protein is CASSPQGNYGYTF. For the CDR3, the DNA is TGTGCCAGCAGCCCCCAGGGCAACTATGGCTACACCTTC. This rearrangement joins TRBV5-8 to TRBJ1-2; D possibly corresponds to TRBD1 (5 bases). V lost 4 bases, J lost 2 bases, and 9 bases lay in between. CDR3 size: 13 residues. CDR1 SGHTS and CDR2 YDEGEE come from the germline V gene.

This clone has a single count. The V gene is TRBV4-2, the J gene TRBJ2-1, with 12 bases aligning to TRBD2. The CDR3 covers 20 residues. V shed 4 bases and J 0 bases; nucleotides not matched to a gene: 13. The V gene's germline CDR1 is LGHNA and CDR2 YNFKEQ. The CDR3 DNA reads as TGTGCCAGCAGCCGAAGCACCGGGACTAGCGGGTTGAGCTCCTACAATGAGCAGTTCTTC. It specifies CASSRSTGTSGLSSYNEQFF.

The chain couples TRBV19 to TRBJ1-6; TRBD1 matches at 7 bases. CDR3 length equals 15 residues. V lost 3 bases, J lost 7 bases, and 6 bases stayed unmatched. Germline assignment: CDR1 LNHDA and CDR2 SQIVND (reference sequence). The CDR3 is CASSIQGVENSPLHF. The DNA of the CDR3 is TGTGCCAGTAGTATCCAGGGGGTCGAGAATTCACCCCTCCACTTT.

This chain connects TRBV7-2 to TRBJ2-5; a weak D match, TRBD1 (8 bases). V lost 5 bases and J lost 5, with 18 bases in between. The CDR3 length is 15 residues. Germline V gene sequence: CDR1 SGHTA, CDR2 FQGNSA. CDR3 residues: CASSNRGRAEETQYF. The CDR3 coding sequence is TGTGCCAGCAGCAACAGGGGGAGGGCCGAGGAGACCCAGTACTTC. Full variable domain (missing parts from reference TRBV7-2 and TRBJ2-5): GAGVSQSPSNKVTEKGKDVELRCDPISGHTALYWYRQSLGQGLEFLIYFQGNSAPDKSGLPSDRFSAERTGGSVSTLTIQRTQQEDSAVYLCASSNRGRAEETQYFGPGTRLLVL.

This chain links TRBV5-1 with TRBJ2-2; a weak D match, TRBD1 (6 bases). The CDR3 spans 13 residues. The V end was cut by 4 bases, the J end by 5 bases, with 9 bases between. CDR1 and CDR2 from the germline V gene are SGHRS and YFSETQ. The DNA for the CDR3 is TGCGCCAGCAGCGTACAGGGAACCGGGGAGCTGTTTTTT. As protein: CASSVQGTGELFF. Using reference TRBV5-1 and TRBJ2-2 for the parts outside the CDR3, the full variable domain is KAGVTQTPRYLIKTRGQQVTLSCSPISGHRSVSWYQQTPGQGLQFLFEYFSETQRNKGNFPGRFSGRQFSNSRSEMNVSTLELGDSALYLCASSVQGTGELFFGEGSRLTVL.